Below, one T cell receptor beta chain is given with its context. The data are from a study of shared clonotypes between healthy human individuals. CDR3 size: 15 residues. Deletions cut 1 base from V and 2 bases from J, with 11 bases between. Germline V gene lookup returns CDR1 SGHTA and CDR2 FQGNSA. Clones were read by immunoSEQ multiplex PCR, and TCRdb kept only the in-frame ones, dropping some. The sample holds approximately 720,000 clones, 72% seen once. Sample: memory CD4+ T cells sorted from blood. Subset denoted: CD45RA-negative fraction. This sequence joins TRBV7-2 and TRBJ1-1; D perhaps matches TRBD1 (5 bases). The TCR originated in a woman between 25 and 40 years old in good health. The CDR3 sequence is CASSLVPGPNTEAFF. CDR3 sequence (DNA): TGTGCCAGCAGCTTAGTCCCGGGACCCAACACTGAAGCTTTCTTT.